Below are 26 T cell receptor beta chains sequenced from a single sample in a study of OX40 agonist ivuxolimab in advanced cancers. Method: immunoSEQ multiplex PCR; TCRdb's copy keeps in-frame clones and lacks some. The table lists around 37,000 clones, roughly 81% of them singletons, with about 18% in the top ten. This sample comprised CD4+ or CD8+ T cells sorted from blood, obtained in a trial of the OX40 agonist ivuxolimab. These receptors all come from an adult with an advanced solid tumor such as melanoma, head and neck, liver or kidney cancer.

This chain links TRBV11-1 with TRBJ2-2; no reliable D call. Trimming pared 5 bases from V and 2 bases from J, leaving 12 bases between. The CDR3 is 15 residues long. In germline, CDR1 is SGHAT, CDR2 FQDESV (reference sequence). The CDR3 here is CASSVGPANTGELFF. CDR3 nucleotides: TGTGCCAGCAGCGTCGGACCCGCTAACACCGGGGAGCTGTTTTTT.

The rearrangement joins TRBV10-3 to TRBJ2-7; perhaps TRBD1 as D (6 bases). CDR1 is ENHRY and CDR2 is SYGVKD in the germline V gene. The CDR3 is made up of 15 amino acids. Trimming shortened V by 3 bases and J by 4 bases, and 16 bases separated the two germline ends. The CDR3 region has the DNA TGTGCCATCAGTGAAAATCCCACAGGGAAATACGAGCAGTACTTC. Translating it yields CAISENPTGKYEQYF.

This clone occurred once. This CDR3 is CASSLRGTQYF. The CDR3 DNA follows: TGTGCCAGCAGCCTTCGGGGGACCCAGTACTTC. The chain carries TRBV14 and TRBJ2-5, with D perhaps TRBD2 (5 bases). The CDR3 covers 11 residues. In germline, CDR1 is SGHDN, CDR2 FVKESK. With 4 bases removed from V and 7 bases from J, the gap between germline ends came to 7 bases. Using reference TRBV14 and TRBJ2-5 for the parts outside the CDR3, the full variable domain is EAGVTQFPSHSVIEKGQTVTLRCDPISGHDNLYWYRRVMGKEIKFLLHFVKESKQDESGMPNNRFLAERTGGTYSTLKVQPAELEDSGVYFCASSLRGTQYFGPGTRLLVL.

This rearrangement joins TRBV10-2 to TRBJ2-7, with 7 bases fitting TRBD2. Germline CDR1 and CDR2: WSHSY and SAAADI. The length of the CDR3 is 16 residues. Trimming removed 1 base from V and 3 bases from J; junction bases left unmatched: 9. The CDR3 here is CASSEFRTGLDYEQYF. CDR3 in DNA: TGCGCCAGCAGTGAGTTCCGGACCGGACTAGACTACGAGCAGTACTTC.

The V gene is TRBV30, the J gene TRBJ2-5; a possible D gene is TRBD1 (6 bases). Germline lookup yields CDR1 GTSNPN and CDR2 SVGIG (reference sequence). The V end lost 5 bases, the J end lost 1 base, and 11 bases lay between the germline ends. This CDR3 spans 13 amino acids. CDR3 DNA sequence: TGTGCCTGGGGTAAGGGGGTCCAAGAGACCCAGTACTTC. This codes for CAWGKGVQETQYF.

The chain is built from TRBV28 and TRBJ1-2, with D hard to call. CDR1 and CDR2 (germline): MDHEN, SYDVKM. The CDR3 runs to 14 residues. Trimming shortened V by 5 bases and J by 2 bases, and 12 bases separated the two germline ends. CDR3 nucleotides: TGTGCCAGCAGTCCCCTTGACACGAACTATGGCTACACCTTC. This codes for CASSPLDTNYGYTF.

The chain joins TRBV9 to TRBJ2-7, with TRBD1 identical over 7 bases. The CDR3 runs 14 residues. Germline CDR1 reads SGDLS; CDR2 reads YYNGEE. Trimming at V came to 2 bases and at J to 2 bases, leaving 4 bases not matched to a gene. The CDR3 spells CASSVRTGAYEQYF. The CDR3 nucleotides read TGTGCCAGCAGCGTCCGGACAGGCGCCTACGAGCAGTACTTC.

J is TRBJ1-1 and V is TRBV7-8; 8 bases line up with TRBD1. The CDR3 has 14 amino acids. CDR1 and CDR2 from the germline V gene are SGHVS and FQNEAQ. Losses at the gene ends were 5 bases for V and 4 bases for J; bases not matched to a gene: 6. CDR3 in amino acids: CASSLRGLGTEAFF. In DNA form, the CDR3 reads TGTGCCAGCAGCCTCAGGGGGCTAGGCACTGAAGCTTTCTTT.

The rearrangement links TRBV6-5 to TRBJ2-7; the match to TRBD2 covers 7 bases. Trimming took 2 bases from V and 2 from J; bases not matched to a gene: 6. From germline, CDR1 is MNHEY and CDR2 SVGAGI. This CDR3 is 15 amino acids long. CDR3 coding DNA: TGTGCCAGCAGTTACAACCCTAGCGGAACCTACGAGCAGTACTTC. It encodes CASSYNPSGTYEQYF.

This clone was seen just once. This chain joins TRBV5-8 and TRBJ1-1; D unresolved. Trimming stripped 0 bases from V and 0 bases from J, with 9 bases between. Germline values: CDR1 SGHTS, CDR2 YDEGEE. This CDR3 spans 15 amino acids. This chain's CDR3 is CASSLAFQVNTEAFF. The CDR3 DNA reads as TGTGCCAGCAGCTTGGCGTTCCAGGTGAACACTGAAGCTTTCTTT.

CDR3: CASSVGLAGGLEQYF. The CDR3 DNA follows: TGTGCCAGCAGCGTAGGACTAGCGGGAGGGCTCGAGCAGTACTTC. The chain links TRBV2 to TRBJ2-7; 15 bases align to TRBD2. CDR1 and CDR2 from the germline V gene are SNHLY and FYNNEI. The CDR3 loop spans 15 amino acids. With 6 bases clipped from V and 6 bases from J, the junction kept 6 bases outside the gene matches.

The chain is built from TRBV5-4 and TRBJ2-5, with 8 nucleotides matching TRBD2. Judging by the DNA end, TRBJ2-7 fits better; the J call may be wrong. The CDR3 sequence is 16 residues long. Germline values: CDR1 SGHNT, CDR2 YYREEE (reference sequence). In DNA form, the CDR3 reads TGTGCCAGCAGCTTCGGGGGAGCGGGGGAGGCCTACGAGCAGTACTTC. This translates into CASSFGGAGEAYEQYF.

The J gene is TRBJ2-3, the V gene TRBV11-2; 8 bases line up with TRBD1. Germline lookup yields CDR1 SGHAT and CDR2 FQNNGV. The V segment lost 3 bases and the J segment 3 bases; nucleotides outside the gene matches: 2. The CDR3 loop spans 14 amino acids. For the CDR3, the DNA is TGTGCCAGCAGCTTTGGGACAGGAACAGATACGCAGTATTTT. It specifies CASSFGTGTDTQYF.

This clone was counted a few times. The chain joins TRBV19 to TRBJ2-7, with D tentatively TRBD2 (5 bases). CDR3 length: 14 amino acids. Trimming left V 3 bases short and J 0 bases short, with 9 bases between. CDR1 is LNHDA and CDR2 is SQIVND in the germline V gene (reference sequence). The CDR3 reads CASSIIGDSYEQYF. The CDR3, as DNA: TGTGCCAGTAGTATCATCGGGGACTCCTACGAGCAGTACTTC.

The chain recombines TRBV28 with TRBJ1-4, with 7 bases aligning to TRBD1. The V gene end was trimmed by 6 bases and the J gene end by 6 bases; junction bases not matched to a gene: 7. Germline V gives CDR1 MDHEN, CDR2 SYDVKM. The CDR3 extends over 14 amino acids. The DNA for the CDR3 is TGTGCCAGCAGATCGGGACAGAATTATGAAAAACTGTTTTTT. It is translated as CASRSGQNYEKLFF.

The chain uses TRBV11-2 and TRBJ1-2; 10 bases are a match to TRBD1. The germline CDR1 and CDR2 sequences are SGHAT and FQNNGV. The ends lost 7 bases at V and 1 base at J; junction bases unmatched: 3. This CDR3 region has 14 residues. The CDR3 DNA is TGTGCCAGCACCGGGGACAGGGGTAACTATGGCTACACCTTC. Its translation is CASTGDRGNYGYTF.

The chain recombines TRBV9 with TRBJ2-1, with 13 bases matching TRBD2. CDR3 length: 16 amino acids. The junction had 5 bases not matched to a gene; V was cut back by 0 bases and J by 8 bases. CDR1 and CDR2 (germline): SGDLS, YYNGEE. The CDR3 sequence: CASSVAGLAGAHEQFF. CDR3 in DNA: TGTGCCAGCAGCGTAGCCGGACTAGCGGGAGCTCATGAGCAGTTCTTC.

The gene calls are TRBV7-3 and TRBJ1-2; D is uncertain. CDR1 SGHTA and CDR2 FQGTGA come from the germline V gene. CDR3 length equals 12 residues. The V end lost 2 bases, the J end lost 14 bases, and 15 bases lay between the germline ends. In DNA form, the CDR3 reads TGTGCCAGCAGCTTAGCTAGCCAGAGCACAACCTTC. It codes for CASSLASQSTTF.

The rearrangement links TRBV6-1 to TRBJ1-2; 7 bases align to TRBD1. The CDR3 consists of 15 residues. Trimming removed 3 bases from V and 4 bases from J; junction bases left unmatched: 8. Germline V gene sequence: CDR1 MNHNS, CDR2 SASEGT. CDR3 region: CASSDPTGAVYGYTF. For the CDR3, the DNA is TGTGCCAGCAGTGATCCCACAGGGGCGGTCTATGGCTACACCTTC.

The chain carries TRBV6-7 and TRBJ1-2; D is undetermined. TRBV6-7 falls under the ORF class, with uncertain function. Trimming stripped 7 bases from V and 4 bases from J, with 19 bases between. This CDR3 contains 15 residues. CDR3 in amino acids: CASTLRAELFYGYTF. CDR3 DNA sequence: TGTGCCAGCACCTTGCGGGCAGAGCTCTTCTATGGCTACACCTTC.

The gene calls are TRBV28 and TRBJ1-1; D gene ambiguous. Germline lookup yields CDR1 MDHEN and CDR2 SYDVKM. Trimming left V 7 bases short and J 1 base short, with 13 bases between. This CDR3 has 14 residues. Here the CDR3 reads CASTPQWWNTEAFF. The CDR3, as DNA: TGTGCCAGCACCCCTCAGTGGTGGAACACTGAAGCTTTCTTT.

The chain's CDR3 is CASSPGTGSGNEQFF. DNA of the CDR3: TGCGCCAGCAGCCCCGGGACAGGGTCCGGCAATGAGCAGTTCTTC. The rearrangement uses TRBV5-1 and TRBJ2-1, with 9 bases aligning to TRBD1. This CDR3 has 15 residues. Trimming removed 4 bases from V and 6 bases from J; junction bases left unmatched: 8. CDR1 and CDR2 (germline): SGHRS, YFSETQ.

V is TRBV6-5 and J is TRBJ2-3; 7 bases fit TRBD2. There are 16 residues in the CDR3. V lost 0 bases to trimming and J lost 1 base; unmatched junction nucleotides: 4. Germline CDR1 MNHEY, CDR2 SVGAGI. The CDR3 DNA reads as TGTGCCAGCAGTTACTCGTCCGCGGGAGGCACAGATACGCAGTATTTT. It encodes CASSYSSAGGTDTQYF.

This sequence joins TRBV4-2 and TRBJ2-3; 10 positions match TRBD1. CDR1 and CDR2 from the germline V gene are LGHNA and YNFKEQ. J was trimmed by 1 base and V by 3 bases; bases with no gene match: 4. This CDR3 is 16 amino acids long. CDR3 region: CASSQTGGLRTDTQYF. For the CDR3, the DNA is TGTGCCAGCAGCCAGACAGGGGGCTTACGCACAGATACGCAGTATTTT.

The chain carries TRBV27 and TRBJ2-1; possibly TRBD1 for D (5 bases). CDR1 and CDR2 (germline): MNHEY, SMNVEV (reference sequence). The CDR3 is 13 amino acids. Trimming took 0 bases from V and 12 from J, leaving 12 bases between them. CDR3 sequence reads: CASSLSIGAPQFF. The CDR3 DNA is TGTGCCAGCAGTTTATCGATTGGGGCACCGCAGTTCTTC.

This clone was counted only a few times. The chain joins TRBV5-1 to TRBJ2-3; D remains unclear. Trimming took off 6 bases at V and 0 bases at J, with 11 bases between the two ends. From germline, CDR1 is SGHRS and CDR2 YFSETQ. The CDR3 spans 14 residues. CDR3: CASKRTVSTDTQYF. CDR3 nucleotides: TGCGCCAGCAAACGGACGGTGAGCACAGATACGCAGTATTTT.